These T cell receptor beta chains were read from a single sample in a study of immune evolution from preneoplasia to lung adenocarcinoma. Libraries were prepared by immunoSEQ multiplex PCR; TCRdb keeps only in-frame clonotypes and omits some of them. Found here are approximately 4,700 clones, around 74% of them singletons; the top ten hold more than 6.5%. Sequencing was performed on FFPE lung adenocarcinoma in situ tissue. Every receptor here comes from a person aged 60 to 80 with lung adenocarcinoma. CDR3s include the opening cysteine and the closing phenylalanine or tryptophan. Fields, in order: D gene, clone size, V gene, J gene, CDR3 protein, CDR3 DNA. A D gene is named only where the DNA matches it firmly. The size of a clone is reported for some rows only, either as once, few or many, or as a class for expanded clones.

D: -
size: once
V: TRBV4-1
J: TRBJ1-5
CDR3: CASSQKDKGRTGNQPQHF
DNA: TGCGCCAGCAGCCAAAAAGATAAGGGGAGGACAGGCAATCAGCCCCAGCATTTT

D: -
size: -
V: TRBV6-5
J: TRBJ1-5
CDR3: CASSLGQSYQPQHF
DNA: TGTGCCAGCAGCCTCGGACAGAGTTATCAGCCCCAGCATTTT

D: -
size: -
V: TRBV27
J: TRBJ2-7
CDR3: CASSLSAEAYEQYF
DNA: TGTGCCAGCAGTTTATCGGCAGAAGCCTACGAGCAGTACTTC

D: -
size: -
V: TRBV19
J: TRBJ1-1
CDR3: CASTQIPGMNTEAFF
DNA: TGTGCCAGTACCCAAATCCCCGGCATGAACACTGAAGCTTTCTTT

D: -
size: -
V: TRBV6-5
J: TRBJ1-5
CDR3: CASREGHQNQPQHF
DNA: TGTGCCAGCAGAGAGGGACACCAGAATCAGCCCCAGCATTTT

D: -
size: -
V: TRBV4-1
J: TRBJ2-3
CDR3: CASSQDYSGTDTQYF
DNA: TGCGCCAGCAGCCAAGATTACAGTGGCACAGATACGCAGTATTTT

D: -
size: -
V: TRBV6-5
J: TRBJ1-4
CDR3: CASSYSGRRGEKLFF
DNA: TGTGCCAGCAGTTACTCAGGTCGGCGGGGGGAAAAACTGTTTTTT

D: TRBD1
size: -
V: TRBV6-1
J: TRBJ2-3
CDR3: CASSEAGGAGPPTDTQYF
DNA: TGTGCCAGCAGTGAAGCAGGGGGCGCTGGTCCCCCCACAGATACGCAGTATTTT

D: -
size: -
V: TRBV7-8
J: TRBJ2-5
CDR3: CASSPQGGETQYF
DNA: TGTGCCAGCAGCCCACAGGGGGGGGAGACCCAGTACTTC

D: -
size: -
V: TRBV7-2
J: TRBJ2-1
CDR3: CASSPGSSYNEQFF
DNA: TGTGCCAGCAGCCCAGGGTCCTCCTACAATGAGCAGTTCTTC

D: TRBD1
size: once
V: TRBV27
J: TRBJ1-1
CDR3: CASSAGQGVTEAFF
DNA: TGTGCCAGCAGTGCCGGACAGGGGGTCACTGAAGCTTTCTTT

D: -
size: -
V: TRBV27
J: TRBJ1-2
CDR3: CASRTTSDGYTF
DNA: TGTGCCAGCAGGACGACGTCGGATGGCTACACCTTC

D: -
size: -
V: TRBV6-6
J: TRBJ1-2
CDR3: CASSPDGQRHYGYTF
DNA: TGTGCCAGCAGCCCCGACGGACAAAGACACTATGGCTACACCTTC

D: -
size: -
V: TRBV9
J: TRBJ2-7
CDR3: CASSVGGVPYEQYF
DNA: TGTGCCAGCAGCGTAGGAGGGGTCCCCTACGAGCAGTACTTC

D: -
size: -
V: TRBV19
J: TRBJ2-2
CDR3: CASSSSKANTGELFF
DNA: TGTGCCAGTAGTTCTTCAAAGGCGAACACCGGGGAGCTGTTTTTT

D: TRBD2
size: few
V: TRBV6-5
J: TRBJ2-7
CDR3: CASSYLGGVYEQYF
DNA: TGTGCCAGCAGTTACCTGGGGGGGGTCTACGAGCAGTACTTC

D: -
size: -
V: TRBV29-1
J: TRBJ2-7
CDR3: CSVDRDGGSYEQYF
DNA: TGCAGCGTAGACCGGGACGGCGGCTCCTACGAGCAGTACTTC

D: TRBD1
size: -
V: TRBV7-7
J: TRBJ2-7
CDR3: CASSLETGTEQYF
DNA: TGTGCTAGCAGCTTAGAGACAGGGACCGAGCAGTACTTC

D: -
size: -
V: TRBV6-5
J: TRBJ1-2
CDR3: CASSYFAGDYGYTF
DNA: TGTGCCAGCAGTTACTTCGCAGGGGACTATGGCTACACCTTC

D: -
size: -
V: TRBV9
J: TRBJ1-2
CDR3: CASSVGGSANYGYTF
DNA: TGTGCCAGCAGCGTAGGGGGATCAGCTAACTATGGCTACACCTTC

D: -
size: few
V: TRBV30
J: TRBJ2-2
CDR3: CAWSPTPETGELFF
DNA: TGTGCCTGGAGTCCTACCCCGGAGACCGGGGAGCTGTTTTTT

D: -
size: -
V: TRBV5-6
J: TRBJ1-5
CDR3: CASSYRTSRSNQPQHF
DNA: TGTGCCAGCAGCTATCGGACATCCCGAAGCAATCAGCCCCAGCATTTT

D: -
size: -
V: TRBV11-1
J: TRBJ2-3
CDR3: CASSLGRYGGDTQYF
DNA: TGTGCCAGCAGCTTAGGGAGGTATGGGGGAGATACGCAGTATTTT

D: -
size: -
V: TRBV5-8
J: TRBJ2-1
CDR3: CASSQETGGSYNEQFF
DNA: TGTGCCAGCAGCCAAGAGACCGGGGGATCCTACAATGAGCAGTTCTTC

D: TRBD2
size: -
V: TRBV4-2
J: TRBJ2-3
CDR3: CASSPRTSGDTQYF
DNA: TGTGCCAGCAGCCCCCGGACTAGCGGTGATACGCAGTATTTT

D: -
size: -
V: TRBV7-8
J: TRBJ2-5
CDR3: CASSPSGGETQYF
DNA: TGTGCCAGCAGCCCCTCCGGAGGGGAGACCCAGTACTTC

D: TRBD1
size: few
V: TRBV29-1
J: TRBJ1-2
CDR3: CSGGQGALGYTF
DNA: TGCAGCGGGGGACAGGGGGCGCTCGGCTACACCTTC